This T cell receptor (beta chain) was sequenced for a study of a mutant IDH1 vaccine in newly diagnosed glioma. Study at large: Among treated patients, 62.5% were male and about 38% female, and mean age was approximately 40 years.

Assay: immunoSEQ multiplex PCR; the TCRdb copy retains only in-frame clones and omits some. This sample has approximately 54,000 clones, with 70% to 90% found just once. Germline CDR1 reads GTSNPN; CDR2 reads SVGIG (reference sequence). V was pared by 1 base and J by 0 bases, with 13 bases between. CDR3 length: 16 amino acids. Specified time point: baseline, week 1 (first vaccination visit). Treatment denoted: pre-vaccination baseline after standard-of-care therapy. V and J are TRBV30 and TRBJ2-4, with D possibly TRBD1 on 6 matching bases. The sample in question was PBMCs, obtained from a glioma patient treated with radiotherapy, temozolomide or both. The TCR sequence derives from a man aged 18-30 years with glioma. Written as DNA, the CDR3 is TGTGCCTGGAGTGCTAAGGGGGTCCTAGCCAAAAACATTCAGTACTTC. It encodes CAWSAKGVLAKNIQYF. The entire variable domain, with the rest obtained from reference TRBV30 and TRBJ2-4, is as follows: SQTIHQWPATLVQPVGSPLSLECTVEGTSNPNLYWYRQAAGRGLQLLFYSVGIGQISSEVPQNLSASRPQDRQFILSSKKLLLSDSGFYLCAWSAKGVLAKNIQYFGAGTRLSVL.